The entry below gives a single T cell receptor (beta chain) sequence along with its context. Its antigen is undetermined. The observed sequence ends 3 residues before the CDR3 terminus, with the missing tail filled in from the germline J gene. The sample comes from a study of T cells in women clearing cervical HPV infection. Study-wide context: Case blood was drawn when the lesion was first found; control blood after infection became undetectable. HLA type could not be excluded as a confounder. The study's findings and limits: Timing of associations relative to infection is unclear; T-cell subsets were not isolated.

Germline CDR1 reads MDHEN; CDR2 reads SYDVKM. V lost 3 bases and J lost 4; bases outside the gene matches: 9. CDR3 length: 17 residues. Genomic DNA, averaging roughly 1,200 ng per sample, yielded TCR beta CDR3 via immunoSEQ. The table came from immunoSEQ multiplex PCR; TCRdb's copy has only in-frame clones and leaves some out. The sample spans about 36,000 clones; the ten largest clones claim 3.5% to 4%. The sequence was obtained from a woman between 18 and 70 years old with a cervical HPV16 infection that either progressed to CIN3+ or cleared (not recorded which). V and J are TRBV28 and TRBJ2-2, with 9 bases identical to TRBD2. The sample was blood buffy coat. This CDR3 is CASSFGGLAWGTGELFF. The DNA read from the CDR3 is TGTGCCAGCAGTTTTGGCGGACTAGCGTGGGGCACCGGGGAG. The full variable domain, completed using reference TRBV28 and TRBJ2-2, is DVKVTQSSRYLVKRTGEKVFLECVQDMDHENMFWYRQDPGLGLRLIYFSYDVKMKEKGDIPEGYSVSREKKERFSLILESASTNQTSMYLCASSFGGLAWGTGELFFGEGSRLTVL.